This T cell receptor beta chain was sequenced for a study of PD-1 blockade in classical Hodgkin lymphoma. Study summary: Every 2 weeks, patients had 3 mg/kg nivolumab intravenously.

Clones were sequenced by immunoSEQ multiplex PCR, and TCRdb holds only the in-frame ones, with some missing. Of roughly 94,000 clones listed, under 95% are singletons. Findings and limits, study-wide: TCR diversity at baseline was reported to be reduced in newly diagnosed patients relative to healthy donors. Significant TCR diversity gains by C4D1 occurred in CD4+ but not CD8+ cells. Prior to therapy, complete responders displayed diversity much like that of newly diagnosed patients.

Trimming left V 7 bases short and J 5 bases short, with 9 bases between. The CDR3 length is 12 residues. Germline V gene lookup returns CDR1 MNHNS and CDR2 SASEGT. Time point specified: cycle 4 day 1 (C4D1), after more than 5 weeks of nivolumab. All patients relapsed after autologous stem cell transplantation, and brentuximab vedotin exposure varied. To note about this clone: Its antigen is as yet unknown.

The chain recombines TRBV6-1 with TRBJ2-1, with no clear D. The TCR comes from a human donor with classical Hodgkin lymphoma. Source: peripheral blood mononuclear cells (PBMCs), taken before the fourth cycle of nivolumab. The CDR3 sequence is CASIAYHNEQFF. CDR3 nucleotides: TGTGCCAGCATAGCTTACCACAATGAGCAGTTCTTC.